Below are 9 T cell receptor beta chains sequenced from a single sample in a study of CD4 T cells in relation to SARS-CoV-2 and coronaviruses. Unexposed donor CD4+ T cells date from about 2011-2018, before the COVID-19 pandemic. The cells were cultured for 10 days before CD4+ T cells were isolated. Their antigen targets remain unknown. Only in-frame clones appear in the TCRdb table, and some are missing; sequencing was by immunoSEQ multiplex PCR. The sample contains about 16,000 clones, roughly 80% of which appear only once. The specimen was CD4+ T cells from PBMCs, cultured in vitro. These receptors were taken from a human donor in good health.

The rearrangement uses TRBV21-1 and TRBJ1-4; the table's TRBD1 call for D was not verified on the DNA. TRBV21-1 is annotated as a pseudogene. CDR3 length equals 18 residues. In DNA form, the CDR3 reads TGTGCCAGCAGCAAAAGAGGACAGGTGGGCGCCGTCGATGAAAAACTGTTTTTT. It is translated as CASSKRGQVGAVDEKLFF.

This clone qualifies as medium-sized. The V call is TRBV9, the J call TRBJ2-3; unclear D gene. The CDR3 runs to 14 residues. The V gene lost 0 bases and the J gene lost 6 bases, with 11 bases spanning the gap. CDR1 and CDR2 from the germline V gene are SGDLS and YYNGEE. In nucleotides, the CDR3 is TGTGCCAGCAGCGTAGTAGGGTTACGGGATACGCAGTATTTT. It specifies CASSVVGLRDTQYF.

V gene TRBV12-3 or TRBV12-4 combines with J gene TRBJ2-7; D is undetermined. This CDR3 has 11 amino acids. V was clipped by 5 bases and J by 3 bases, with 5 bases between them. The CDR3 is CASSRNYEQYF. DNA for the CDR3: TGTGCCAGCAGTAGGAACTACGAGCAGTACTTC.

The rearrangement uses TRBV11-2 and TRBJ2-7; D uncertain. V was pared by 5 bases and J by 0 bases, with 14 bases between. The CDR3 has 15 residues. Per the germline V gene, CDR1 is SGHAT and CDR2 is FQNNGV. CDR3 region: CASSRETQFSYEQYF. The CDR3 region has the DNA TGTGCCAGCAGCCGAGAGACCCAATTCTCCTACGAGCAGTACTTC.

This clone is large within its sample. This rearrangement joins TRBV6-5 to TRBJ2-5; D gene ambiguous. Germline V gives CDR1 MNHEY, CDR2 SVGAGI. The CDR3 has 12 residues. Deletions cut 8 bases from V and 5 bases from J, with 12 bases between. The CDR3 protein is CASSRVVETQYF. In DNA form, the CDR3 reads TGTGCCAGCTCAAGAGTCGTGGAGACCCAGTACTTC.

The CDR3 protein is CASSSPVEVAGLTDTQYF. CDR3 nucleotide sequence: TGCGCCAGCAGCTCCCCAGTTGAGGTAGCGGGACTAACAGATACGCAGTATTTT. The rearrangement uses TRBV5-1 and TRBJ2-3; TRBD2 agrees at 8 bases. The CDR3 has 18 amino acids. The germline gives CDR1 SGHRS, CDR2 YFSETQ. Losses at the gene ends were 3 bases for V and 3 bases for J; bases not matched to a gene: 15.

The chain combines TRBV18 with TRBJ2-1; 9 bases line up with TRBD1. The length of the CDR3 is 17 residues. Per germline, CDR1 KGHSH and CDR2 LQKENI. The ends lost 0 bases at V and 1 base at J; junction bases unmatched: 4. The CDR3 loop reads CASSPPGTGWSYNEQFF. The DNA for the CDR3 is TGTGCCAGCTCACCACCCGGGACAGGGTGGTCCTACAATGAGCAGTTCTTC.

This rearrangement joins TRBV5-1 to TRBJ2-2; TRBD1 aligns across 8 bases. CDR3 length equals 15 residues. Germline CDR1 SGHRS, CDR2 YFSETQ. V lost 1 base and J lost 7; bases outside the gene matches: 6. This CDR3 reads CASSLLAGGHGELFF. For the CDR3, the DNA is TGCGCCAGCAGCTTGCTCGCAGGGGGCCACGGGGAGCTGTTTTTT.

CDR3 sequence (DNA): TGTGCCAGCTCACCGGTCGCACAGGGGGCCTACACCGGGGAGCTGTTTTTT. This translates into CASSPVAQGAYTGELFF. The rearrangement uses TRBV18 and TRBJ2-2; 9 nucleotides agree with TRBD1. CDR1 and CDR2 (germline): KGHSH, LQKENI. Trimming took 3 bases from V and 3 from J; bases not matched to a gene: 8. The CDR3 runs to 17 residues.